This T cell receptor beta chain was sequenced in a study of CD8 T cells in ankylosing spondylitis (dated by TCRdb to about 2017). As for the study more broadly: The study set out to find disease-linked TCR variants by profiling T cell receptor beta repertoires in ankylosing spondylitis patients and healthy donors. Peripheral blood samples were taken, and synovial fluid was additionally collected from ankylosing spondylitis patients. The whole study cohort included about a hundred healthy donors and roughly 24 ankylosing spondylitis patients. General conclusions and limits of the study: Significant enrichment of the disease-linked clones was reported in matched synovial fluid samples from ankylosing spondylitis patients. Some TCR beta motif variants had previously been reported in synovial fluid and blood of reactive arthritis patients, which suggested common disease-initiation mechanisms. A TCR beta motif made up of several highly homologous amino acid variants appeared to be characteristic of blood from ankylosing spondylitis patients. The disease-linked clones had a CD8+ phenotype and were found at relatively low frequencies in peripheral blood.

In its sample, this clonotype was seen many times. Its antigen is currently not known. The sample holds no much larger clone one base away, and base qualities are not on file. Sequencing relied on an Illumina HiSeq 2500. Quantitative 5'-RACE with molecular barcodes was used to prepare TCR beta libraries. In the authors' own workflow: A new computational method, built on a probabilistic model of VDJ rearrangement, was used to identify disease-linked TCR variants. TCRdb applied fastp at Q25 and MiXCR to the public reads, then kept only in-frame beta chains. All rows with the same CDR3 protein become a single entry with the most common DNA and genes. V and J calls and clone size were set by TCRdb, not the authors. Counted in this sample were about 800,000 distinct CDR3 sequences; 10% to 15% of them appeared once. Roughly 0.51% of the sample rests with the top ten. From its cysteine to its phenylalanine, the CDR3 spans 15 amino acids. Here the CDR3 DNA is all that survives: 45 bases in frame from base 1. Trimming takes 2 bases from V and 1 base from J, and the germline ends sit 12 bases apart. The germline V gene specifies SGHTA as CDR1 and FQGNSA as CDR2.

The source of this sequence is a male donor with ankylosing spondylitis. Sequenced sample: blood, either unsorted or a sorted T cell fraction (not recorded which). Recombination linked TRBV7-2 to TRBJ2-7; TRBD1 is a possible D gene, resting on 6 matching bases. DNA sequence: TGTGCCAGCAGCTTAACGGCAGGGGCTTCCTACGAGCAGTACTTC. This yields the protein CASSLTAGASYEQYF.